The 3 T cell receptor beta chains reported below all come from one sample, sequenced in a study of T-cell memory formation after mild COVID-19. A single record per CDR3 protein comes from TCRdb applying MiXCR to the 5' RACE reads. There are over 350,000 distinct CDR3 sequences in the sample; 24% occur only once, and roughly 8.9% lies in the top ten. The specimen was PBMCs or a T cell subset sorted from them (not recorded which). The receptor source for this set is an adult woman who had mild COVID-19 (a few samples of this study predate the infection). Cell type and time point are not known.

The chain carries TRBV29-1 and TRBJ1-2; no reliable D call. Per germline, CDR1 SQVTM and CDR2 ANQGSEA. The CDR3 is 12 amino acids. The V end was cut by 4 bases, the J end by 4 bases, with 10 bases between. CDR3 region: CSVGQAAYGYTF. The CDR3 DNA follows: TGCAGCGTTGGGCAGGCTGCCTATGGCTACACCTTC.

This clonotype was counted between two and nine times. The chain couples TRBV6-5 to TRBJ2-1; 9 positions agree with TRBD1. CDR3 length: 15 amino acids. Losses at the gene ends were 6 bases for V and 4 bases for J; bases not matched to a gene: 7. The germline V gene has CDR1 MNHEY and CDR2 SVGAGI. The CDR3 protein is CASSPTGTGYNEQFF. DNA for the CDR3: TGTGCCAGCAGCCCCACCGGGACAGGGTACAATGAGCAGTTCTTC.

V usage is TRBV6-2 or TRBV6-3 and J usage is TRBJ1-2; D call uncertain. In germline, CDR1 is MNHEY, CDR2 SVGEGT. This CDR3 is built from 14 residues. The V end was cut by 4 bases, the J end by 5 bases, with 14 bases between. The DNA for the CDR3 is TGTGCCAGCAGTTTCCAGGTCTGGGGTTATGGCTACACCTTC. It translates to CASSFQVWGYGYTF.